The table lists the clone carrying this T cell receptor beta chain with many counts. Antigen unknown. The germline V gene has CDR1 MNHEY and CDR2 SVGAGI. The CDR3 length is 17 residues. The V end was cut by 2 bases, the J end by 4 bases, with 18 bases between. Among the patients, aged 18 to 65, hyperthyroidism was newly diagnosed and had lasted under 2 months. The sample originates from a study of T cells in Graves' hyperthyroidism and ophthalmopathy. Study-wide findings and caveats: With a median lead of around 6.7 months before onset, the model predicted ophthalmopathy. Most thyroid-expanded clonotypes above 0.001 were also found in blood.

TCR beta CDR3 regions were amplified from RNA transcripts. Primed by the HTBI set, a first-round RT-PCR was run on the TCR CDR3. TCRdb fed the multiplex PCR reads into MiXCR, producing one record per CDR3 protein. The sample includes approximately 590,000 distinct CDR3 sequences, 15% to 17% of them seen just once. What was sequenced was blood. The sequence derives from a woman aged 30 to 39 with Graves' hyperthyroidism. The J gene is TRBJ2-1, the V gene TRBV6-5; perhaps TRBD1 as D (5 bases). The CDR3 here is CASSYSPTSGAYNEQFF. Here the CDR3 DNA reads TGTGCCAGCAGTTACAGCCCTACGAGTGGGGCTTACAATGAGCAGTTCTTC.